The rows below give T cell receptor beta chains drawn from one sample of a study of cytomegalovirus exposure and HLA in healthy donors. Data came from immunoSEQ multiplex PCR; TCRdb stores just in-frame clones and leaves some out. The sample consists of fewer than 250,000 clones, around 78% of them appearing once. The sample taken for sequencing was PBMCs. Receptors were obtained from a woman aged 18-35 years in good health and CMV-seronegative. Both conserved end residues are part of each CDR3. Fields, in order: D gene, J gene, clone size, V gene, CDR3 protein, CDR3 DNA. A D gene is named only where the DNA matches it firmly. A row's size may be missing; if present it is once, few, many or a size class.

TRBD2 | TRBJ2-1 | - | TRBV12-5 | CASGPSGSSYNEQFF | TGTGCTAGTGGTCCTAGCGGAAGCTCCTACAATGAGCAGTTCTTC
- | TRBJ1-1 | - | TRBV5-4 | CASSLSLNTEAFF | TGTGCCAGCAGCTTGTCCTTGAACACTGAAGCTTTCTTT
- | TRBJ1-2 | - | TRBV21-1 | CASSKSGVEGYTF | TGTGCCAGCAGCAAATCAGGGGTGGAGGGCTACACCTTC
TRBD1 | TRBJ1-1 | - | TRBV29-1 | CSVEDRGGSEAFF | TGCAGCGTTGAGGACAGGGGAGGTTCTGAAGCTTTCTTT
- | TRBJ1-2 | - | TRBV27 | CATTTGGLGYTF | TGTGCCACCACAACCGGGGGACTTGGCTACACCTTC
- | TRBJ2-1 | - | TRBV2 | CASSANTNEQFF | TGTGCCAGCAGCGCCAATACCAATGAGCAGTTCTTC
- | TRBJ1-5 | - | TRBV2 | CASRLLAGRSNQPQHF | TGTGCCAGCAGGCTGTTGGCTGGCCGGAGCAATCAGCCCCAGCATTTT
TRBD2 | TRBJ2-3 | - | TRBV18 | CASSPGTSGISDTQYF | TGTGCCAGCTCACCCGGGACTAGCGGGATTTCAGATACGCAGTATTTT
- | TRBJ2-1 | - | TRBV9 | CASSVGHQTSEQFF | TGTGCCAGCAGCGTAGGACACCAAACCAGTGAGCAGTTCTTC
- | TRBJ1-2 | once | TRBV10-3 | CAIRSSGQTNYGYTF | TGTGCCATCCGATCGTCTGGACAGACCAACTATGGCTACACCTTC
- | TRBJ1-5 | - | TRBV7-8 | CASSLVEGAQHF | TGTGCCAGCAGCTTAGTCGAAGGGGCCCAGCATTTT
- | TRBJ2-7 | - | TRBV28 | CASSLPVGSYEQYF | TGTGCCAGCAGTTTACCGGTAGGCTCCTACGAGCAGTACTTC
- | TRBJ1-2 | - | TRBV7-8 | CASSLEFDYGYTF | TGTGCCAGCAGCTTAGAATTTGACTATGGCTACACCTTC
TRBD1 | TRBJ2-3 | - | TRBV4-1 | CASSPPGGQTELGDTQYF | TGCGCCAGCAGCCCCCCAGGGGGTCAGACGGAGCTGGGAGATACGCAGTATTTT
- | TRBJ2-5 | - | TRBV28 | CASTRGRGARETQYF | TGTGCCAGCACCCGAGGTCGGGGGGCGCGCGAGACCCAGTACTTC
TRBD1 | TRBJ2-2 | - | TRBV27 | CASSPQGAGGELFF | TGTGCCAGCAGCCCACAGGGGGCCGGCGGGGAGCTGTTTTTT
- | TRBJ2-2 | - | TRBV18 | CASSPMRVPNTGELFF | TGTGCCAGCTCACCGATGAGAGTTCCGAACACCGGGGAGCTGTTTTTT
TRBD2 | TRBJ2-7 | - | TRBV5-1 | CASSSTSGETYEQYF | TGCGCCAGCAGCTCAACTAGCGGGGAGACCTACGAGCAGTACTTC
TRBD1 | TRBJ1-1 | - | TRBV5-4 | CASSSQTGTEAFF | TGTGCCAGCAGCTCACAGACAGGGACTGAAGCTTTCTTT
- | TRBJ1-2 | - | TRBV6-1 | CASSDRAQSFYGYTF | TGTGCCAGCAGTGACAGGGCACAGAGCTTTTATGGCTACACCTTC
TRBD1 | TRBJ1-4 | - | TRBV18 | CASSSGQGSYEKLFF | TGTGCCAGCTCCTCCGGACAGGGGTCGTATGAAAAACTGTTTTTT
TRBD2 | TRBJ2-2 | few | TRBV5-4 | CASSSRTSGTGELFF | TGTGCCAGCAGCTCTCGGACTAGCGGCACCGGGGAGCTGTTTTTT
- | TRBJ2-1 | - | TRBV5-1 | CASSFGVGNEQFF | TGCGCCAGCAGCTTTGGTGTAGGCAATGAGCAGTTCTTC
- | TRBJ2-6 | - | TRBV2 | CASSEAQIRSSGANVLTF | TGTGCCAGCAGTGAAGCGCAGATAAGGAGCTCTGGGGCCAACGTCCTGACTTTC
- | TRBJ2-6 | few | TRBV30 | CAWSAAGANVLTF | TGTGCCTGGAGTGCGGCTGGGGCCAACGTCCTGACTTTC
- | TRBJ1-6 | - | TRBV30 | CAWNGGGNSPLHF | TGTGCCTGGAATGGGGGAGGCAATTCACCCCTCCACTTT
TRBD1 | TRBJ2-3 | - | TRBV27 | CASRRDRVSADTQYF | TGTGCCAGCAGAAGGGACAGGGTATCGGCAGATACGCAGTATTTT
TRBD1 | TRBJ2-7 | - | TRBV2 | CASSGDRAYEQYF | TGTGCCAGCAGTGGGGACAGGGCCTACGAGCAGTACTTC
TRBD1 | TRBJ1-4 | - | TRBV29-1 | CSVRQGREKLFF | TGCAGCGTGCGACAGGGACGGGAAAAACTGTTTTTT
TRBD1 | TRBJ2-1 | - | TRBV5-1 | CASSLQVGTGGGEQFF | TGCGCCAGCAGCTTGCAGGTTGGGACAGGGGGCGGGGAGCAGTTCTTC
TRBD1 | TRBJ1-1 | - | TRBV6-5 | CASSYRTGSFTEAFF | TGTGCCAGCAGTTACCGGACAGGGAGTTTTACTGAAGCTTTCTTT
- | TRBJ1-1 | - | TRBV15 | CATSRAELLRGWNTEAFF | TGTGCCACCAGCAGAGCGGAACTATTGCGGGGCTGGAACACTGAAGCTTTCTTT
- | TRBJ2-3 | - | TRBV28 | CASSFVDTQYF | TGTGCCAGCAGTTTCGTAGATACGCAGTATTTT
- | TRBJ2-5 | - | TRBV10-1 | CASSAQVQETQYF | TGCGCCAGCAGTGCTCAGGTTCAAGAGACCCAGTACTTC